What follows is one T cell receptor beta chain and its context. This record belongs to a study of T cell changes during pregnancy in multiple sclerosis. TCRdb's copy holds only in-frame clones and misses some; the assay was immunoSEQ multiplex PCR. Here the sample spans approximately 74,000 clones, about 92% being singletons. Germline lookup yields CDR1 MDHEN and CDR2 SYDVKM. The CDR3 consists of 15 residues. The V segment lost 2 bases and the J segment 3 bases; nucleotides outside the gene matches: 6. Sequences were derived from peripheral blood, sampled before pregnancy. The chain joins TRBV28 to TRBJ1-1; 7 nucleotides match TRBD1. The receptor was isolated from a female donor with multiple sclerosis, enrolled in a pregnancy study. CDR3 sequence (DNA): TGTGCCAGCAGTTTAGTGACAGGGAAACACACTGAAGCTTTCTTT. Its protein product is CASSLVTGKHTEAFF.